The rows below give T cell receptor beta chains drawn from one sample of a study of blood T cell repertoires in COVID-19. Measured with immunoSEQ multiplex PCR; TCRdb has only the in-frame clones, and not every one. The table lists roughly 160,000 clones, over 65% of them singletons. What was sequenced was peripheral blood. The receptors originated from a woman older than 75 with acute or convalescent COVID-19. Each CDR3 is given without its conserved first and last residue. Size is omitted from some rows. Given values are once, few, many or a class for expanded clones.

cdr3_aa	v_call	j_call	clone_size
ASSWRGTSGISADTQY	TRBV11-2	TRBJ2-3	NA
ASSIGQGVQPQH	TRBV19	TRBJ1-5	NA
ASSQNSGRIIQY	TRBV14	TRBJ2-4	NA
ASNTQPNSPLH	TRBV5-1	TRBJ1-6	NA
ASSPGGIQPQH	TRBV6-6	TRBJ1-5	NA
ASSRGQGLRAGGYT	TRBV19	TRBJ1-2	once
ASSQQGAQTEAF	TRBV6-2/TRBV6-3	TRBJ1-1	NA
ASSEGQGTEQF	TRBV25-1	TRBJ2-1	NA
ASSYSTDRPETQY	TRBV6-2/TRBV6-3	TRBJ2-5	NA
ASSLASYTNQPQH	TRBV7-2	TRBJ1-5	many
SASRLAGGTHGYNEQF	TRBV20-1	TRBJ2-1	NA
ASSSGDRKNEKLF	TRBV28	TRBJ1-4	NA
ASSDPTGGESEAF	TRBV10-1	TRBJ1-1	NA
ASSQESSLLAGVGETQY	TRBV3-1/TRBV3-2	TRBJ2-5	NA
ASSVAGAYSTGELF	TRBV9	TRBJ2-2	NA
ASSEVQGHYGYT	TRBV2	TRBJ1-2	NA
SASARSVYGYT	TRBV20-1	TRBJ1-2	few
ASSSTSGTYEQY	TRBV27	TRBJ2-7	NA
ASSLGVSGTISTDTQY	TRBV5-1	TRBJ2-3	NA
TSSQGLAGGGNLNEQF	TRBV1	TRBJ2-1	NA
ASSQGTGGITDTQY	TRBV14	TRBJ2-3	many
ASSYSMSRESSYEQY	TRBV6-2/TRBV6-3	TRBJ2-7	NA
ASSYSGQGGTPLH	TRBV6-5	TRBJ1-6	NA
ASSDTGTSGRYEQF	TRBV25-1	TRBJ2-1	NA
ATAARGNTGELF	TRBV24-1	TRBJ2-2	few
ASSSYSSYNEQF	TRBV18	TRBJ2-1	few
ASSRLAGVGNEQF	TRBV5-4	TRBJ2-1	NA
ASSLAGRGGGETQY	TRBV5-4	TRBJ2-5	NA
ASSLSGGPYEQY	TRBV7-2	TRBJ2-7	NA
ASSLFLAGDGDEQY	TRBV19	TRBJ2-7	NA
ASSIGGMGNQPQH	TRBV19	TRBJ1-5	NA
ASSVRTANTEAF	TRBV19	TRBJ1-1	NA
ASSLPRTSEAF	TRBV28	TRBJ1-1	NA
ASSFYRGGTEAF	TRBV11-2	TRBJ1-1	NA
ASSQLAGGPYEQY	TRBV5-4	TRBJ2-7	once
ASSQKASGKGNEQF	TRBV4-3	TRBJ2-1	NA
SASHTNEKLF	TRBV20-1	TRBJ1-4	few
ASSQDLLAGLPYEQY	TRBV4-3	TRBJ2-7	NA
ASSLLGQGWGYT	TRBV27	TRBJ1-2	NA
ASSPGLAGKASDTQY	TRBV11-2	TRBJ2-3	few
ASSPGTSGRWDTQY	TRBV5-5	TRBJ2-3	NA
ASSQGHLGETQY	TRBV7-7	TRBJ2-5	NA
ASSLAGAINEQY	TRBV28	TRBJ2-7	NA
ASSIRVAFSGNTIY	TRBV19	TRBJ1-3	NA
ASSSTGGGNTIY	TRBV7-9	TRBJ1-3	few
ASSVVAGAGDTQY	TRBV25-1	TRBJ2-3	once
ASRKQAYSNQPQH	TRBV6-5	TRBJ1-5	NA
AWSPNRGLSPLH	TRBV30	TRBJ1-6	NA
ASSSDRSLYGYT	TRBV28	TRBJ1-2	NA
ASSFGNLYSGANVLT	TRBV27	TRBJ2-6	NA
ASSFLTQETQY	TRBV5-6	TRBJ2-5	NA
ASPTGETGANVLT	TRBV18	TRBJ2-6	NA
ASSSRDPYTGELF	TRBV13	TRBJ2-2	NA
ASAGQGPTEAF	TRBV18	TRBJ1-1	NA
ASSIVGAGANTGELF	TRBV19	TRBJ2-2	few
ASSLGGGAEAF	TRBV11-2	TRBJ1-1	NA
AWSGTSSYEQY	TRBV30	TRBJ2-7	NA